What follows describes a single T cell receptor (beta chain). Antigen specificity is unknown. This clone may be a read error of a much larger clone one base away. It was with a sample-barcoded 5' primer and a J-beta primer mix that a second PCR of about 7 to 12 cycles was run. TCRdb ran MiXCR on the 5' RACE reads and lists one entry per CDR3 protein. This sample has about 650,000 distinct CDR3 sequences, with approximately 29% found just once. This sample is part of a study of blood T cells in healthy people across ages. Study findings and constraints: Higher naive T cell percentage went strongly together with higher TCR beta diversity. Researchers said unsorted PBMCs prevented a conclusive naive versus antigen-experienced comparison.

CDR1 and CDR2 (germline): SEHNR, FQNEAQ (reference sequence). There are 11 residues in the CDR3. Sequenced: blood. The chain uses TRBV7-9 and TRBJ1-5, with unresolved D. The TCR was taken from an elderly woman in good health. Written as DNA, the CDR3 is TGTGCCAGCGGTCAGAATCGGCCCCAGCATTTT. The encoded protein is CASGQNRPQHF. Variable domain in full (rest from reference TRBV7-9 and TRBJ1-5): DTGVSQNPRHKITKRGQNVTFRCDPISEHNRLYWYRQTLGQGPEFLTYFQNEAQLEKSRLLSDRFSAERPKGSFSTLEIQRTEQGDSAMYLCASGQNRPQHFGDGTRLSIL.